This T cell receptor (beta chain) was found in a study of OX40 agonist ivuxolimab in advanced cancers. Study-level information: An agonistic human IgG2 monoclonal antibody against OX40 (CD134) was given. Study-level findings and limits: At 0.1 to 3.0 mg/kg and by week 6, CD4+ and CD8+ T cells in the blood had expanded clonally. In CD8+ T cells, expanded clones were on average more numerous than in CD4+.

Libraries were prepared by immunoSEQ multiplex PCR; TCRdb keeps only in-frame clonotypes and omits some of them. The sample comprises about 100,000 clones, around nine tenths of which are singletons, and 0.16% rests with the top ten. The V end lost 3 bases, the J end lost 5 bases, and 13 bases lay between the germline ends. CDR1 and CDR2 (germline): SGHAT, FQNNGV. The CDR3 extends over 14 amino acids. In the case of this clone: Its antigen is not known.

The TCR originated in an adult with an advanced solid tumor such as melanoma, head and neck, liver or kidney cancer. The rearrangement joins TRBV11-2 to TRBJ2-5; no clear D. Specimen: CD4+ or CD8+ T cells sorted from blood, collected in a trial of the OX40 agonist ivuxolimab. This CDR3 reads CASSFSPLAETQYF. CDR3 coding DNA: TGTGCCAGCAGCTTCTCCCCCCTTGCGGAGACCCAGTACTTC.